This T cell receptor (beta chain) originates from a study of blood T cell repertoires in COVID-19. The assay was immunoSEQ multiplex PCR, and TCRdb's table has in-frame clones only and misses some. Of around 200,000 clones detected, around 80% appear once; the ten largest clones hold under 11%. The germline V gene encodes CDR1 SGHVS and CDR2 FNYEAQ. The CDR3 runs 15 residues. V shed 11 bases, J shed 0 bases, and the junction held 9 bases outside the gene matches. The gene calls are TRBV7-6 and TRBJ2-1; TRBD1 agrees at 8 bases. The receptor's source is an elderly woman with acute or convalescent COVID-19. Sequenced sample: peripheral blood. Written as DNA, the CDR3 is TGTGCCGCGCGCCCTGGGACAGGCTCCTACAATGAGCAGTTCTTC. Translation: CAARPGTGSYNEQFF.